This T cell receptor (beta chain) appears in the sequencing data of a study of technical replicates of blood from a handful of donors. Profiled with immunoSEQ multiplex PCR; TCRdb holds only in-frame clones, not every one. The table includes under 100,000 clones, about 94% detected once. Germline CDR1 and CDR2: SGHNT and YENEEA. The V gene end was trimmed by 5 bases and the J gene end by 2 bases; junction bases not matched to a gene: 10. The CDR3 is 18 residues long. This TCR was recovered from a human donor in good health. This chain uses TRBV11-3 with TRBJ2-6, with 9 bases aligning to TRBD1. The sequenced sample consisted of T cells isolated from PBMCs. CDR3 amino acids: CASSHKQGADTGANVLTF. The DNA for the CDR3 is TGTGCCAGCAGCCATAAACAGGGGGCGGACACTGGGGCCAACGTCCTGACTTTC.